This entry describes one T cell receptor beta chain. The CDR3 consists of 15 residues. Deletions cut 6 bases from V and 1 base from J, with 15 bases between. Germline loops: CDR1 MNHEY, CDR2 SVGAGI. These data originate in a study of blood T cell repertoires in COVID-19. Per the authors' pipeline: From reference gene primer amplification, estimates of nucleated cell counts were derived. Here immunoSEQ multiplex PCR was the method, and the copy in TCRdb shows in-frame clones only, minus some. D and trimming were read from the DNA, whereas the V and J calls and clone size are those reported in that table. The sample comprises some 180,000 clones, approximately 80% of which are singletons, and approximately 9.9% rests with the top ten. In Seattle, patients joined the study during active infection and were tracked longitudinally.

Sequenced input: peripheral blood. The J gene is TRBJ1-1, the V gene TRBV6-5; the D gene is possibly TRBD1 (6 bases). The clonotype originates from a woman aged 35 to 49 with COVID-19, enrolled during active disease. The chain's CDR3 is CASRRTGMGNTEAFF. The CDR3 DNA is TGTGCCAGCAGACGAACAGGGATGGGGAACACTGAAGCTTTCTTT.